This TCR beta chain comes out of a study of blood T cell repertoires in COVID-19. Study background: Material from acute and convalescent COVID-19 was sourced from the United States, Italy and Spain. The analysed material was cDNA or gDNA that came from T cells, B-cell-depleted T cells, or PBMCs.

Germline V gene sequence: CDR1 LGHNA, CDR2 YSLEER. Losses at the gene ends were 0 bases for V and 3 bases for J; bases not matched to a gene: 4. The CDR3 runs to 15 residues. Sequencing was performed with immunoSEQ multiplex PCR; in TCRdb, only in-frame clones are kept and a portion is missing. Found here are around 400,000 clones, 80% to 90% of them singletons; the top ten hold roughly a tenth. This TCR was recovered from a woman in her 30s with COVID-19, enrolled during active disease. The sequenced sample was peripheral blood. The V and J genes are TRBV4-3 and TRBJ1-1, with 7 bases identical to TRBD1. In nucleotides, the CDR3 is TGCGCCAGCAGCCAAGATAGACAGGGCGACACTGAAGCTTTCTTT. This sequence encodes CASSQDRQGDTEAFF.